This paragraph covers one TCR beta chain sequence. The antigen it binds to is not known. It has no much larger one-base neighbor in the sample; base qualities were not kept. These data are taken from a study of OX40 agonist ivuxolimab in advanced cancers. In the study overall: Ivuxolimab was a fully human IgG2 agonistic monoclonal antibody targeting the costimulatory receptor OX40 (CD134). Intravenous ivuxolimab was administered to patients every 2 weeks at six dose levels: 0.01, 0.1, 0.3, 1.5, 3 and 10 mg/kg. Among the roughly 52 dose-escalation patients, around 19 had hepatocellular carcinoma, roughly 15 melanoma, 9 renal cell carcinoma and 9 head and neck cancer. In the dose-escalation cohort, more than 75% of patients were male, and the mean age was approximately 60 years, with a range of about 23 to 85. Patients were allowed to have had prior anti-PD-1, anti-PD-L1 or anti-CTLA-4 therapy, and roughly 40% of the dose-escalation patients had been treated with checkpoint inhibitors. Partial responses occurred in three dose-escalation patients: two with cutaneous melanoma and one with hepatocellular carcinoma. Peripheral TCRbeta sequencing was intended to test whether TCR sequence diversity was altered and clonal T-cell expansion was caused by ivuxolimab. The paper covers the monotherapy dose-escalation part of the phase I ivuxolimab trial, which included N of about 50 patients.

The trial excluded patients who had a history of autoimmune disease or were on systemic immunosuppression. Peripheral blood for TCR sequencing was collected from all dose cohorts at baseline, on cycle 4 day 1, and on cycle 7 day 1. Samples were obtained from an open-label, multicenter, first-in-human phase I dose-escalation trial of ivuxolimab. The trial enrolled adults with locally advanced or metastatic head and neck squamous cell, hepatocellular, melanoma or renal cell carcinoma. CD4+ and CD8+ T cells were sorted separately from peripheral blood before TCR sequencing. Genomic DNA was extracted from sorted cells for sequencing of the TCRbeta CDR3 region. TCRbeta CDR3 regions were sequenced using the immunoSEQ Assay. In its TCRdb copy, this immuneACCESS table keeps in-frame sequences only and misses some clones. Where compared with another copy, unresolved V genes explain less than half of these, and the others have no known cause. In all, the sample holds 50,000 or so clones, and 80% to 95% of those were seen once. About 25% of the sample lies in the top ten.

The research as a whole found: The antigen specificity of the clonally expanded peripheral T cells was not determined. At doses from 0.1 to 3.0 mg/kg, clonal expansion was seen in both CD4+ and CD8+ blood T cells between baseline and week 6. After ivuxolimab, CD8+ T cells had more expanded clones than CD4+ T cells on average. In the 0.1-3.0 mg/kg groups, partial responders had among the lowest normalized peripheral clonal expansion, particularly in CD8+ T cells. Low levels of normalized T-cell clonal expansion were also seen in some patients who did not respond.

This receptor was identified in an adult with an advanced solid tumor such as melanoma, head and neck, liver or kidney cancer. The sample in question was CD4+ or CD8+ T cells sorted from blood, obtained in a trial of the OX40 agonist ivuxolimab.

Here the CDR3 is given as CSVEDLPGEPYNEQFF. The sequence in DNA is TGCAGCGTTGAAGATCTTCCGGGAGAACCCTACAATGAGCAGTTCTTC. Here the chain combines TRBV29-1 and TRBJ2-1; a tentative D call is TRBD2 (6 bases match). From the cysteine up to the phenylalanine, the CDR3 has a length of 16 residues. Just CDR3 DNA is preserved here, 48 bases in frame from base 1. The germline V gene sets CDR1 to SQVTM and CDR2 to ANQGSEA. The junction shows trimming of 0 bases on V and 2 bases on J, plus 14 bases between the germline ends.